Listed below are T cell receptor beta chains from one sample, sequenced in a study of T cell responses to AZD1222 COVID-19 vaccine. The method was immunoSEQ multiplex PCR; TCRdb's version includes in-frame clones alone and lacks a portion of them. The profile covers 150,000 to 170,000 clones, with roughly nine tenths appearing a single time and roughly 5% taken by the ten largest. The sample in question was peripheral blood, obtained on day 0 of MenACWY control vaccination. The source is an adult in good health. Each CDR3 is given with its conserved first and last residue. A D gene is named only where the DNA matches it firmly. Not every row has a clone size; where given, it reads once, few, many or a size class.

J gene	V gene	clone size	D gene	CDR3 protein	CDR3 DNA
TRBJ2-3	TRBV7-8	NA	NA	CASSLGHTVLTDTQYF	TGTGCCAGCAGCCTTGGACACACCGTGTTAACAGATACGCAGTATTTT
TRBJ2-1	TRBV14	NA	NA	CASSQADTPEQFF	TGTGCCAGCAGCCAAGCGGACACTCCTGAGCAGTTCTTC
TRBJ1-6	TRBV19	NA	TRBD1	CASKQGMDSPLHF	TGTGCCAGTAAACAGGGGATGGATTCACCCCTCCACTTT
TRBJ2-7	TRBV11-3	NA	TRBD2	CASSPREAYEQYF	TGTGCCAGCAGCCCTCGGGAGGCCTACGAGCAGTACTTC
TRBJ2-7	TRBV7-8	NA	TRBD2	CASRTSGSIAHEQYF	TGTGCCAGCAGGACTAGCGGGAGCATTGCCCACGAGCAGTACTTC
TRBJ2-7	TRBV6-5	once	NA	CASYRAQRNEQYF	TGTGCCAGTTACCGGGCCCAGCGAAACGAGCAGTACTTC
TRBJ2-7	TRBV7-9	NA	NA	CASSLGSGSSYEQYF	TGTGCCAGCAGCTTAGGATCAGGGAGCTCCTACGAGCAGTACTTC
TRBJ1-3	TRBV5-4	NA	NA	CASSLPGVKNTIYF	TGTGCCAGCAGCTTACCGGGGGTGAAAAACACCATATATTTT
TRBJ1-6	TRBV19	NA	TRBD1	CASSQTLQGLDSPLHF	TGTGCCAGTAGTCAAACCTTACAGGGGCTGGATTCACCCCTCCACTTT
TRBJ2-3	TRBV7-2	once	TRBD2	CASTPGTSYADTQYF	TGTGCCAGCACCCCAGGGACTAGCTATGCAGATACGCAGTATTTT
TRBJ1-2	TRBV30	NA	NA	CAWMADREEYGYTF	TGTGCCTGGATGGCGGATAGAGAAGAGTATGGCTACACCTTC
TRBJ1-2	TRBV21-1	NA	NA	CASSKGADGDYGYTF	TGTGCCAGCAGCAAAGGGGCCGATGGGGACTATGGCTACACCTTC
TRBJ2-1	TRBV11-3	NA	TRBD2	CASSPRTSGQFF	TGTGCCAGCAGCCCCCGGACTAGCGGACAGTTCTTC
TRBJ2-1	TRBV3-1/TRBV3-2	NA	NA	CASSHDIKGNEQFF	TGTGCCAGCAGCCATGACATTAAGGGCAATGAGCAGTTCTTC
TRBJ1-6	TRBV5-1	NA	NA	CASSFGRRGSSYNSPLHF	TGCGCCAGCAGCTTCGGGAGGAGGGGCAGCTCCTATAATTCACCCCTCCACTTT
TRBJ2-7	TRBV11-3	few	NA	CASSLVGGGYEQYF	TGTGCCAGCAGCTTAGTCGGGGGAGGCTACGAGCAGTACTTC
TRBJ2-3	TRBV4-1	NA	TRBD1	CASSQDTGEEDTQYF	TGCGCCAGCAGCCAAGATACAGGGGAAGAGGATACGCAGTATTTT
TRBJ2-7	TRBV19	NA	TRBD2	CATTPGTSVTYEQYF	TGTGCCACTACGCCCGGGACTAGCGTTACCTACGAGCAGTACTTC
TRBJ1-6	TRBV7-8	NA	NA	CASRPRNRDGSSYNSPLHF	TGTGCCAGCAGACCTCGAAACCGGGACGGGAGCTCCTATAATTCACCCCTCCACTTT
TRBJ2-7	TRBV4-2	NA	NA	CASSIVRDPYEQYF	TGTGCCAGCAGCATAGTCCGGGACCCCTACGAGCAGTACTTC
TRBJ1-3	TRBV9	NA	NA	CASSVEQFGNTIYF	TGTGCCAGCAGCGTAGAACAGTTCGGAAACACCATATATTTT
TRBJ2-3	TRBV18	NA	NA	CASSPRGDTQYF	TGTGCCAGCTCACCACGGGGTGATACGCAGTATTTT
TRBJ1-5	TRBV7-8	NA	NA	CASSLEVRRNNQPQHF	TGTGCCAGCAGCTTAGAAGTGCGCAGAAACAATCAGCCCCAGCATTTT
TRBJ2-1	TRBV24-1	few	NA	CATSDLRISGSEEQFF	TGTGCCACCAGTGATTTGCGAATATCGGGCTCGGAAGAGCAGTTCTTC
TRBJ2-5	TRBV18	NA	NA	CASSRSRSAQETQYF	TGTGCCAGCTCCCGATCGAGGTCCGCCCAAGAGACCCAGTACTTC
TRBJ1-2	TRBV6-5	NA	NA	CASSPRPGADYGYTF	TGTGCCAGCAGTCCCCGCCCGGGGGCCGACTATGGCTACACCTTC
TRBJ2-3	TRBV5-4	NA	NA	CASSLRDSTDTQYF	TGTGCCAGCAGCTTACGGGACAGCACAGATACGCAGTATTTT
TRBJ2-7	TRBV11-3	NA	TRBD2	CASSHRSTSGRGEQYF	TGTGCCAGCAGCCATCGGTCGACTAGCGGGAGGGGCGAGCAGTACTTC
TRBJ1-5	TRBV6-5	NA	TRBD1	CASSLGTGYNQPQHF	TGTGCCAGCAGTTTGGGGACAGGGTACAATCAGCCCCAGCATTTT
TRBJ1-1	TRBV19	NA	NA	CASSPGTYHTEAFF	TGTGCCAGTAGCCCGGGGACATACCACACTGAAGCTTTCTTT
TRBJ1-6	TRBV4-3	NA	NA	CASSQDARVNSPLHF	TGCGCCAGCAGCCAAGACGCCAGAGTAAATTCACCCCTCCACTTT
TRBJ1-2	TRBV6-8	NA	NA	CASSYHLGSGNYGYTF	TGTGCCAGCAGTTACCATTTGGGGTCGGGTAACTATGGCTACACCTTC